This T cell receptor (beta chain) was found in a study of CXCR3-negative and CXCR3-positive naive CD8 T cells. Regarding this clonotype: Its specificity is unknown.

5' RACE that incorporated UMI labels was used to prepare the TRB cDNA libraries. TCRdb re-analyzed the 5' RACE reads; it lists each CDR3 protein once, without DNA. The sample's table shows 150,000 or so distinct CDR3 sequences. Study findings and constraints: Naive subsets displayed similar surface CD5, and TCR strength was inferred from TRB CDR3 properties. Fresh PBMCs were used in most assays, and CXCR3 expression partially decreased after cryopreservation. TRB CDR3s were more hydrophobic in CXCR3-positive than in CXCR3-negative naive cells.

This TCR came from a human donor in good health. Some clones in this sample may be carry-over from other donors' samples. The sequenced sample was naive CXCR3- CD8+ T cells from blood. The subset was: CD45RO-CCR7+CD27+CD95- naive CD8+ T cells lacking CXCR3 (TNR3-).

The CDR3 reads CASSYYGGPSSYEQYF. V and J are TRBV5-6 and TRBJ2-7; TCRdb reports TRBD2, a call that lacks DNA to check it against. The V gene's germline CDR1 is SGHDT and CDR2 YYEEEE. The CDR3 has 16 residues.